This T cell receptor (beta chain) derives from a study of cytomegalovirus exposure and HLA in healthy donors (dated by TCRdb to the late 2010s). For context, the study as a whole: An earlier analysis of some 600 of the donors reported 276 Gb of sequence data and 117 million unique TCR beta sequences obtained from some 200 million T cells. An early release covering roughly 580 HLA-typed donors comprised roughly 300 gigabases of sequencing data and 65 million to 100 million unique TCR sequences. Of the 300 to 500 genotyped donors, 81% were placed in the genetic ancestry cluster associated with self-reported Caucasian donors. The study aimed to test whether signatures of past pathogen exposure could be identified by cataloging public T cell receptors. Using immunosequencing, the study profiled T cell repertoires from about 650 subjects and related those repertoires to cytomegalovirus serostatus. In addition to the first cohort of several hundred subjects, a separate validation cohort of 120 different subjects was used. The study combined high-throughput TCR immunosequencing, statistical association of individual TCRs with disease status, and machine learning to predict cytomegalovirus infection status. A later analysis re-analyzed previously published TCR beta repertoires from 650 to 800 donors and added high-resolution HLA genotyping to study TCR occurrence patterns. Rather than using new phenotypic data, the later analysis identified candidate immune exposures from TCR beta sequences and from how often those sequences occurred across donors. An earlier analysis of around 640 of the donors used high-throughput TCR beta sequencing to judge whether each TCR beta V gene segment behaved as functional or pseudogenic. Donor age, sex, ethnicity and CMV serostatus were compiled alongside the repertoire data. A later genetic analysis took genome-wide SNP genotypes for about 60% of the roughly 670 donors and used that subset as a discovery cohort. All discovery cohort repertoires had been generated on a single sequencing platform. Class I and class II HLA loci were covered by the typing at four-digit resolution. The number of typed donors differed by locus: about 620-640 for A, B, C, DRB1 and DQB1; roughly 510 for DQA1; around 610 for DPA1; and 450 to 480 for DPB1. Several DR-DQ haplotypes were treated as single units for association and clustering because of strong linkage in the cohort. Among about 370 genotyped donors of the cohort, an average of approximately 240,000 unique TCR beta nucleotide sequences was sequenced per donor, of which about 18% were non-productive.

The cohort was made up of about 670 healthy bone marrow donors. Cohort members were all nominally healthy when sampled, although unrecorded immune exposures were likely present. The donor was CMV seronegative and belonged to the group of approximately 320 seronegative cohort members. Every donor gave a peripheral blood sample, and the peripheral blood mononuclear cells from that sample were used for TCR beta sequencing. Genomic DNA was extracted from the blood cell samples with the Qiagen DNeasy Blood Extraction Kit. Study-wide findings and limitations: In a later genetic analysis, a missense DCLRE1C variant was associated with V-gene and J-gene trimming of TCR beta chains, and the association was replicated in an independent cohort. Correlated functional status among segregating V segments might be attributable to linkage disequilibrium, but an unknown experimental factor could not be ruled out. Because counts were too low, fewer than 20 rarely observed V segments, including chromosome 9 orphons, were excluded from the earlier analysis of roughly 580 of the donors. The classifier was reported to diagnose cytomegalovirus status with high specificity and sensitivity in both the original and validation cohorts. For the cohort, immune exposure information was limited to CMV serostatus. A later analysis found that HLA-associated TCR beta chains were more clonally expanded and had lower generation probabilities than equally common non-associated chains. A further reported finding was that TCR beta sequences accurately predicted the HLA-A and HLA-B alleles for most subjects in the first cohort. Across donors, most TCR sequences were observed very rarely, whereas some public TCRs were present in many individuals. Because HLA typing was missing for some donors at each locus, association tests included only the typed subset. Three of the identified cytomegalovirus-associated TCR beta chains were confirmed in vitro to be specific for cytomegalovirus antigens. The 87-base-pair reads could not distinguish some IMGT-functional V segments, including TRBV6-2 and TRBV6-3, so those segments were excluded. According to a later analysis, parvovirus B19, influenza, CMV and Epstein-Barr virus appeared linked to several top co-occurrence clusters. A group of highly shared sequence variants was considered likely to be a technical artifact of the sequencing pipeline. A later analysis associated 15,000 to 20,000 TCR beta sequences with specific HLA alleles at a false discovery rate of 0.05. According to a later genetic analysis, donors in an Asian-associated ancestry cluster had fewer N-insertions in productive TCRs than the approximately 670-donor mean. According to the authors, the approach could potentially be generalized to other disease states and immunological phenotypes. In the study, some 180 TCR beta chains were listed as associated with cytomegalovirus. In a later analysis, most CMV-associated TCR beta chains were found to appear HLA-restricted, with HLA associations seemingly driven largely by CMV exposure. Only TCR beta chains were sequenced in this cohort, and the absence of alpha or paired-chain data limited detectable features. Strong co-occurrence of HLA alleles, especially DR and DQ, made assigning TCR associations to individual alleles difficult. A later analysis found that TCR association rates varied across HLA loci, with DRB1 alleles showing the most associated TCRs and HLA-C alleles the fewest. Roughly uniform sequencing depth across donors was assumed in presence/absence analyses, although this assumption may not hold. In an earlier analysis of around 600 of the donors, most TCR beta V segments appeared in productive rearrangements about 87% or about 30% of the time, broadly matching IMGT annotations.

The CDR3 runs 16 residues from the cysteine to the phenylalanine. Of the read, only the CDR3 DNA is kept; its 48 bases are in frame from base 1. Via the germline V gene, CDR1 is MNHNS and CDR2 SASEGT. Trimming removed 2 bases from V and 6 bases from J; the gene matches leave 6 bases unexplained. The library relied on the immunoSEQ multiplex PCR assay. For the multiplex PCR, a mixture combining 60 forward primers for TCR Vbeta segments and 13 reverse primers for TCR Jbeta segments was used. Amplification of the CDR3 region of rearranged TCR beta genes was performed with a multiplex PCR assay on genomic DNA. On the Illumina HiSeq System, the amplified TCR beta libraries were sequenced as 87-base-pair reads. The published analysis was carried out like this. A later analysis counted tens of millions of unique TCR beta chains across the 640 or so repertoires, and 10 million to 12 million of these chains were shared by at least two donors. Raw reads were error-corrected and collapsed into unique sequences with a nearest-neighbor algorithm that merged closely related sequences to remove PCR and sequencing errors. V, D and J gene segments were assigned by aligning CDR3 sequences to IMGT reference sequences. For a sequence to be retained, at least a six-nucleotide match to both a V gene segment and a J gene segment was required. A rearrangement counted as productive if the CDR3 had no stop codons and remained in frame with V and J, and every other rearrangement counted as non-productive. Following IMGT convention, CDR3 was defined as the stretch from the second conserved V-encoded cysteine up to the conserved J-encoded phenylalanine. The earlier analysis of 500 to 750 of the donors excluded any sequence lacking an unambiguous match to a single V gene segment. In an earlier analysis of several hundred of the donors, V segments were called functional above 56.7% productive rearrangements and were called segregating when the between-donor standard deviation exceeded 5%. A statistical classification framework was built for diagnosing cytomegalovirus status from the catalog of TCR beta chain sequences. In a later analysis, TCR nucleotide sequences were compared against IMGT/GENE-DB human TR gene sequences so that V and J genes could be assigned. In a later analysis, CDR3 sequences and most-parsimonious VDJ recombination scenarios were assigned using the TCRdist pipeline. In a later analysis, each TCR beta chain was defined by its CDR3 amino acid sequence together with its V-gene family, and reads lacking a unique V-gene family were excluded. To address suspected cross-contamination and a sequencing artifact, a later analysis removed under 600 highly shared, low-generation-probability nucleotide sequences. In a later analysis, a clonal expansion index for each public chain was calculated from normalized within-repertoire ranks of inferred template counts. In a later analysis, generation probabilities were computed with a VDJ recombination model fitted to out-of-frame rearrangements, and the resulting probabilities were checked against IGoR. Hypergeometric tests were used in a later analysis to score TCR-TCR, TCR-HLA and TCR-CMV co-occurrence, with a repertoire-size bias correction applied to the TCR pairs. False discovery rates were estimated in a later analysis by permuting HLA or CMV assignments 20 times. A later analysis grouped co-occurring TCRs with DBSCAN, adding TCRdist sequence similarity when clustering within HLA-allele-positive subsets. For co-occurrence clustering, repertoires with fewer than 30,000 or more than 120,000 public chains were excluded, along with five repertoires with anomalous nucleotide sharing. The immuneACCESS repertoire file appears here via TCRdb, limited to in-frame rearrangements. These files lack a portion of the clones; in checked studies, under half of the deficit traces to unresolved V genes, and the cause of the others is not known. V and J calls and clone size follow that table, whereas D and trimming were derived from the DNA. For this sample the table gives under 300,000 clones, of which just over 70% were detected only once. 2% to 2.5% of the sample goes to the ten largest clones.

On this clone itself: It has no known antigen specificity. No much larger clonotype is one base removed from it; base qualities were not supplied.

The sequenced material came from PBMCs. The chain links TRBV6-1 with TRBJ2-2, and 10 junction bases match TRBD1. This TCR was sampled from a female donor in good health and CMV-seronegative. The CDR3 region: CASSERDRGSAGELFF. The DNA is TGTGCCAGCAGTGAAAGGGACAGGGGTTCCGCCGGGGAGCTGTTTTTT.